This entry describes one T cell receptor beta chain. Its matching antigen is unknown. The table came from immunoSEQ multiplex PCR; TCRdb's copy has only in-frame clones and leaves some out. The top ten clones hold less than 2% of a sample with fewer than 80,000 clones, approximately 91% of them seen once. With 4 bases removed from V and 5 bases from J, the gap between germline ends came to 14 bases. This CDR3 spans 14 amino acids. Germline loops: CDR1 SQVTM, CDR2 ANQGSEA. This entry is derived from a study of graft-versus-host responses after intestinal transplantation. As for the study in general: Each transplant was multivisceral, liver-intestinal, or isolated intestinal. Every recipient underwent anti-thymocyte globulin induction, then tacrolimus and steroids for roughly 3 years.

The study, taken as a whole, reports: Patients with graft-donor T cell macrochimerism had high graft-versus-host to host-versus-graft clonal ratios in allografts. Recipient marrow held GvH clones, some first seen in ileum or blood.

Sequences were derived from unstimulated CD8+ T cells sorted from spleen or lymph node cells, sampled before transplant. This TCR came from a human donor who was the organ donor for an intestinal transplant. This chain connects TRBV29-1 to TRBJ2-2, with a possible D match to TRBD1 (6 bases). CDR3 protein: CSVVAGESTGELFF. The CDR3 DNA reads TGCAGCGTTGTAGCAGGGGAATCTACCGGGGAGCTGTTTTTT.